These T cell receptor beta chains were read from a single sample in a study of Ad26.COV2.S vaccination and SARS-CoV-2 variants. Assay: immunoSEQ multiplex PCR; the TCRdb copy retains only in-frame clones and omits some. The sample holds about 400,000 clones, over 75% seen once. The specimen comprised peripheral blood, sampled in a trial of Ad26.COV2.S vaccine versus placebo. All receptors derive from a person aged 18-65 years who received the Ad26.COV2.S COVID-19 vaccine or a placebo. The CDR3 runs from the conserved cysteine through the conserved F or W. The D gene is left open where the match is weak. Clone sizes are given selectively: once, few, many, or a class where the clone is expanded.

J	D	size	V	DNA	CDR3
TRBJ2-5	NA	NA	TRBV3-1/TRBV3-2	TGTGCCAGCCAGGGCCCAGAGACCCAGTACTTC	CASQGPETQYF
TRBJ2-7	TRBD1	once	TRBV28	TGTGCCAGCAGTTCCTTAGACAGGGCCTACGAGCAGTACTTC	CASSSLDRAYEQYF
TRBJ1-4	TRBD1	NA	TRBV28	TGTGCCAGCAGCACGGACAGGGGGAATGAAAAACTGTTTTTT	CASSTDRGNEKLFF
TRBJ2-5	TRBD2	NA	TRBV30	TGTGCCTGGACTAGCGGCCAAGAGACCCAGTACTTC	CAWTSGQETQYF
TRBJ2-3	NA	once	TRBV15	TGTGCCACCAGCGACCGGGACACGACTAGCACAGATACGCAGTATTTT	CATSDRDTTSTDTQYF
TRBJ2-7	TRBD2	NA	TRBV27	TGTGCCAGCAGTAGGACTAGCGGATCCTACGAGCAGTACTTC	CASSRTSGSYEQYF
TRBJ2-5	NA	NA	TRBV7-3	TGTGCCAGCAGCTTCGGAGCGCGGGAGACCCAGTACTTC	CASSFGARETQYF
TRBJ2-5	TRBD2	NA	TRBV28	TGTGCCAGCAGTTTGGGGACTAGCGGGAGGGAGACCCAGTACTTC	CASSLGTSGRETQYF
TRBJ2-1	TRBD2	NA	TRBV6-5	TGTGCCAGCAGTTACTTAGCGGGAGAGGGTGAGCAGTTCTTC	CASSYLAGEGEQFF
TRBJ1-1	NA	NA	TRBV12-3/TRBV12-4	TGTGCCAGCAGTTTAGCGGGAAACACTGAAGCTTTCTTT	CASSLAGNTEAFF
TRBJ2-7	NA	NA	TRBV5-1	TGCGCCAGCAGCTTGGAGGCTAGGGACGAGCAGTACTTC	CASSLEARDEQYF
TRBJ2-5	NA	NA	TRBV30	TGTGCCTGGAATACAGGGATCCAAGAGACCCAGTACTTC	CAWNTGIQETQYF
TRBJ2-3	TRBD1	NA	TRBV5-1	TGCGCCAGCAGCTTGGTGGGACAGGGGAGCGGGCTTAGCACAGATACGCAGTATTTT	CASSLVGQGSGLSTDTQYF
TRBJ2-1	TRBD2	NA	TRBV5-4	TGTGCCAGCAGCTTGATTAGCGGGAGGTATAATGAGCAGTTCTTC	CASSLISGRYNEQFF
TRBJ2-2	NA	NA	TRBV6-2/TRBV6-3	TGTGCCAGCAGTTACCGACCGGGACAGAACACCGGGGAGCTGTTTTTT	CASSYRPGQNTGELFF
TRBJ2-1	TRBD2	NA	TRBV24-1	TGTGCCACCAAAGATAGCGGGATCATAAACAATGAGCAGTTCTTC	CATKDSGIINNEQFF
TRBJ1-1	TRBD1	NA	TRBV2	TGTGCCAGAGGACAGGAGGCGGCTTTCTTT	CARGQEAAFF
TRBJ2-5	NA	NA	TRBV7-9	TGTGCCAGCAGCTCGAGACAGGCTGGAAAAGAGACCCAGTACTTC	CASSSRQAGKETQYF
TRBJ2-7	NA	once	TRBV4-1	TGCGCCAGCAGCCGAGAGAGAAATGGGGACTACGAGCAGTACTTC	CASSRERNGDYEQYF
TRBJ2-2	NA	NA	TRBV28	TGTGCCAGCAGTCCCCGGACATTTCCCGGGGAGCTGTTTTTT	CASSPRTFPGELFF
TRBJ2-1	NA	NA	TRBV15	TGTGCCACCAGCAGAAGCCTTGACGTCTACAATGAGCAGTTCTTC	CATSRSLDVYNEQFF
TRBJ1-2	NA	NA	TRBV6-5	TGTGCCAGCAACACCCAGGGAAGCCCCTATGGCTACACCTTC	CASNTQGSPYGYTF
TRBJ2-7	NA	NA	TRBV6-2/TRBV6-3	TGTGCCAGCAGTGGGACTTCCTACGAGCAGTACTTC	CASSGTSYEQYF
TRBJ1-5	TRBD1	once	TRBV3-1/TRBV3-2	TGTGCCAGCAGCCCTGACAGGGGGTTCAATCAGCCCCAGCATTTT	CASSPDRGFNQPQHF
TRBJ1-2	NA	once	TRBV30	TGTGCCTGGAGTGCAACCCCTAGGGGCAATGGCTACACCTTC	CAWSATPRGNGYTF
TRBJ2-2	TRBD2	NA	TRBV9	TGTGCCAGCAGCGTAGGCGGCGGGAGGAGTACCGGGGAGCTGTTTTTT	CASSVGGGRSTGELFF
TRBJ2-1	NA	NA	TRBV6-1	TGTGCCAGCAGTGAAGCCCCGGGACCATTCAATGAGCAGTTCTTC	CASSEAPGPFNEQFF
TRBJ2-5	NA	NA	TRBV9	TGTGCCAGCAGCGTAGCAGGGAAAGAGACCCAGTACTTC	CASSVAGKETQYF
TRBJ2-7	TRBD1	NA	TRBV15	TGTGCCACCAGCTCACGGACAGGGGGGGCCTACGAGCAGTACTTC	CATSSRTGGAYEQYF
TRBJ1-2	NA	few	TRBV5-4	TGTGCCAGCAGCCCGGGGACACAACATGGCTACACCTTC	CASSPGTQHGYTF
TRBJ2-1	TRBD1	NA	TRBV7-8	TGTGCCAGCAGCTGGATGATCGGGACAGGGGGCCTCGGTGAGCAGTTCTTC	CASSWMIGTGGLGEQFF
TRBJ1-2	NA	NA	TRBV29-1	TGCAGCGTTGAAGAGGGTAGGGGCTACACCTTC	CSVEEGRGYTF
TRBJ2-1	TRBD1	NA	TRBV18	TGTGCCAGCTCACCGACAGGGGTCCCAAGCGATGAGCAGTTCTTC	CASSPTGVPSDEQFF
TRBJ1-1	TRBD1	NA	TRBV7-9	TGTGCCAGCAGCTTCGGGACAGCGAACACTGAAGCTTTCTTT	CASSFGTANTEAFF